The 5 T cell receptor beta chains below were found in one sample sequenced in a study of response to subunit inactivated influenza vaccine (dated by TCRdb to the late 2010s). The sample's time point label, in plain terms: 45 days after influenza vaccine administration. The receptor library was made with RT-PCR. Data came from an Illumina HiSeq 2500. The public reads were quality trimmed at Q25 with fastp and then assembled into clones with MiXCR by TCRdb, keeping productive beta chains. Under each unique CDR3 protein, matching rows form one entry showing the most common genes and DNA. In this sample the table shows under 500,000 distinct CDR3 sequences, approximately 10% of which occur a single time. The ten largest clones add up to 12% of the sample. The source was PBMCs from blood, collected roughly 48 days after vaccination. Source of these receptors: a man over 45 who received an inactivated influenza vaccine. Donor details come from another sample of the same person, matched by shared clones.

In this sample, this clonotype turned up a few times. The rearrangement joins TRBV5-1 to TRBJ1-1; 9 bases line up with TRBD1. With V trimmed by 4 bases and J by 4 bases, 5 bases remained unmatched. Germline V CDR1 and CDR2: SGHRS, YFSETQ. The CDR3 loop spans 14 amino acids. The CDR3 DNA sequence: TGCGCCAGCAGCCGACAGGGGGTGGCCACTGAAGCTTTCTTT. Translated, it gives CASSRQGVATEAFF.

The rearrangement uses TRBV5-1 and TRBJ2-3, with 9 bases matching TRBD1. The CDR3 runs to 16 residues. Germline V lookup: CDR1 SGHRS, CDR2 YFSETQ. Germline trimming cut 2 bases from V and 2 bases from J; bases unmatched to any gene: 6. The CDR3 protein is CASSLQGAPVTDTQYF. CDR3 DNA: TGCGCCAGCAGCTTACAGGGGGCGCCAGTCACAGATACGCAGTATTTT.

On this clonotype itself: The germline gene is not matched at one end of the junction; a read error may be the cause. This chain connects TRBV5-1 to TRBJ2-1, with a weak D call TRBD1 (6 bases). Germline CDR1 SGHRS, CDR2 YFSETQ. The CDR3 is 15 residues long. CDR3 in amino acids: CASSPRIDRYNDQFF. In nucleotides, the CDR3 is TGCGCCAGCAGCCCCCGAATTGACAGGTACAATGATCAGTTCTTC. Based on the CDR3 plus reference TRBV5-1 and TRBJ2-1, the full variable domain is KAGVTQTPRYLIKTRGQQVTLSCSPISGHRSVSWYQQTPGQGLQFLFEYFSETQRNKGNFPGRFSGRQFSNSRSEMNVSTLELGDSALYLCASSPRIDRYNDQFFGPGTRLTVL.

This clonotype was detected only a few times. The rearrangement joins TRBV12-3 or TRBV12-4 to TRBJ2-2, with D possibly being TRBD1 or TRBD2 (5 bases each). CDR3 length equals 15 residues. The germline V and J ends were trimmed by 3 bases and 5 bases, with 13 bases remaining between them. The CDR3 reads CASSFEPGSTGELFF. CDR3 DNA: TGTGCCAGCAGTTTCGAGCCAGGGAGTACCGGGGAGCTGTTTTTT.

The sample holds a few counts of this clonotype. The chain is built from TRBV7-8 and TRBJ2-1, with D unclear. This CDR3 has 13 amino acids. Germline CDR1 SGHVS, CDR2 FQNEAQ. V lost 2 bases to trimming and J lost 6 bases, with 8 bases between them. The chain's CDR3 is CASSLLMGNEQFF. The CDR3, as DNA: TGTGCCAGCAGCTTACTTATGGGCAATGAGCAGTTCTTC. The whole variable domain, remainder taken from reference TRBV7-8 and TRBJ2-1, is GAGVSQSPRYKVAKRGQDVALRCDPISGHVSLFWYQQALGQGPEFLTYFQNEAQLDKSGLPSDRFFAERPEGSVSTLKIQRTQQEDSAVYLCASSLLMGNEQFFGPGTRLTVL.